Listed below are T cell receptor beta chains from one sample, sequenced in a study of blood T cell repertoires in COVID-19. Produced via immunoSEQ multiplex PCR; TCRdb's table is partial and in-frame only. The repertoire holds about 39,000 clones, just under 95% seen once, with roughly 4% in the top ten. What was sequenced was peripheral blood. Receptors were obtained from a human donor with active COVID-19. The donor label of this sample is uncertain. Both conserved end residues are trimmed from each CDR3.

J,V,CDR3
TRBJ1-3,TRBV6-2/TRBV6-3,ASSPGQVSGNTIY
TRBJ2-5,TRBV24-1,ATSSGGASGTQY
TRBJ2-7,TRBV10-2,ASGEGLSYEQY
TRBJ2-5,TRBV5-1,ASSYNRQGETQY
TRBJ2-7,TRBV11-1,ASSIVGGSYEQY
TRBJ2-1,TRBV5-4,ASTHVGGPTDEQF
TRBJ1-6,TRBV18,ASEGDGNSPLH
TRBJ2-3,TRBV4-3,ASNQTDTQY
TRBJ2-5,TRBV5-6,ASSLRNGETQY
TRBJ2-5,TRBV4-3,ASSQGQERSETQY